This T cell receptor beta chain was recorded in a study of T cells in Graves' hyperthyroidism and ophthalmopathy. V was pared by 0 bases and J by 3 bases, with 1 base of the junction left unmatched. This CDR3 comprises 15 residues. The germline V gene encodes CDR1 KGHSH and CDR2 LQKENI. From RNA transcripts, TCR beta CDR3 regions were amplified. Primed by the HTBI set, a first-round RT-PCR was run on the TCR CDR3. TCRdb passed the multiplex PCR reads through MiXCR, listing each CDR3 protein once. The sample yields around 280,000 distinct CDR3 sequences, about 13% seen once. The receptor's source is a woman in her thirties or forties with Graves' hyperthyroidism. The specimen sequenced was blood. This sequence joins TRBV18 and TRBJ2-2; TRBD1 matches 7 bases. The CDR3 loop is CASSPPGTDTGELFF. The CDR3 coding sequence is TGTGCCAGCTCACCACCAGGGACAGACACCGGGGAGCTGTTTTTT.